Listed below are T cell receptor beta chains from one sample, sequenced in a study of Tregs in tolerant kidney transplant recipients. The assay was immunoSEQ multiplex PCR, and TCRdb's table has in-frame clones only and misses some. The table shows 75,000 to 80,000 clones, with approximately 89% occurring only once. The sequencing here drew on Tregs from blood, taken before the transplant. All receptors derive from a human donor who received a combined kidney and bone marrow transplant. CDR3s include the opening cysteine and the closing phenylalanine or tryptophan. D genes are given only for firm matches. Size is omitted from some rows. Given values are once, few, many or a class for expanded clones.

clone size: -
J gene: TRBJ2-7
V gene: TRBV28
D gene: TRBD1
CDR3 protein: CASSSGQGAIHEQYF
CDR3 DNA: TGTGCCAGCAGTTCCGGACAGGGAGCTATACACGAGCAGTACTTC

clone size: -
J gene: TRBJ2-5
V gene: TRBV5-6
D gene: TRBD2
CDR3 protein: CASSVRTSGQETQYF
CDR3 DNA: TGTGCCAGCAGCGTAAGGACTAGCGGACAAGAGACCCAGTACTTC

clone size: -
J gene: TRBJ1-2
V gene: TRBV30
D gene: TRBD1
CDR3 protein: CAWSEGGGTWSYGYTF
CDR3 DNA: TGTGCCTGGAGTGAGGGAGGGGGCACATGGAGCTATGGCTACACCTTC

clone size: -
J gene: TRBJ1-2
V gene: TRBV5-1
D gene: -
CDR3 protein: CASSLGGLYGYTF
CDR3 DNA: TGCGCCAGCAGCTTGGGGGGCCTCTATGGCTACACCTTC

clone size: -
J gene: TRBJ2-3
V gene: TRBV13
D gene: TRBD2
CDR3 protein: CASSPTTSLAGGADTQYF
CDR3 DNA: TGTGCCAGCAGCCCAACCACCTCCCTAGCGGGAGGGGCAGATACGCAGTATTTT

clone size: -
J gene: TRBJ2-1
V gene: TRBV28
D gene: -
CDR3 protein: CASSPGPNNEQFF
CDR3 DNA: TGTGCCAGCAGCCCCGGGCCCAACAATGAGCAGTTCTTC

clone size: -
J gene: TRBJ1-1
V gene: TRBV27
D gene: TRBD1
CDR3 protein: CASSPRTGVNTEAFF
CDR3 DNA: TGTGCCAGCAGTCCCCGCACAGGGGTGAACACTGAAGCTTTCTTT

clone size: -
J gene: TRBJ2-7
V gene: TRBV6-1
D gene: -
CDR3 protein: CASSEGGLYF
CDR3 DNA: TGTGCCAGCAGTGAAGGGGGACTGTACTTC

clone size: few
J gene: TRBJ1-1
V gene: TRBV28
D gene: -
CDR3 protein: CAGGVLGTEAFF
CDR3 DNA: TGTGCCGGCGGGGTCCTGGGCACTGAAGCTTTCTTT

clone size: once
J gene: TRBJ2-1
V gene: TRBV27
D gene: -
CDR3 protein: CASRVGTYNEQFF
CDR3 DNA: TGTGCCAGCCGAGTTGGGACCTACAATGAGCAGTTCTTC

clone size: -
J gene: TRBJ2-6
V gene: TRBV5-4
D gene: -
CDR3 protein: CASSPLPGANVLTF
CDR3 DNA: TGTGCCAGCAGCCCATTACCTGGGGCCAACGTCCTGACTTTC

clone size: -
J gene: TRBJ1-4
V gene: TRBV30
D gene: TRBD1
CDR3 protein: CAWNTGGEKLFF
CDR3 DNA: TGTGCCTGGAACACAGGGGGGGAAAAACTGTTTTTT

clone size: -
J gene: TRBJ1-1
V gene: TRBV25-1
D gene: -
CDR3 protein: CASRNTYTEAFF
CDR3 DNA: TGTGCCAGCAGAAACACCTACACTGAAGCTTTCTTT

clone size: -
J gene: TRBJ1-2
V gene: TRBV6-5
D gene: TRBD1
CDR3 protein: CASRPGQGNYGYTF
CDR3 DNA: TGTGCCAGCAGACCGGGACAGGGAAACTATGGCTACACCTTC

clone size: -
J gene: TRBJ1-2
V gene: TRBV5-6
D gene: -
CDR3 protein: CASSPDAGRKVYGYTF
CDR3 DNA: TGTGCCAGCAGCCCCGACGCGGGTAGAAAGGTCTATGGCTACACCTTC

clone size: -
J gene: TRBJ1-1
V gene: TRBV28
D gene: TRBD1
CDR3 protein: CASSIGTGISEAFF
CDR3 DNA: TGTGCCAGCAGTATCGGGACAGGGATTTCTGAAGCTTTCTTT

clone size: -
J gene: TRBJ2-7
V gene: TRBV10-3
D gene: TRBD1
CDR3 protein: CAISLGQGSYEQYF
CDR3 DNA: TGTGCCATCAGTCTCGGACAGGGTTCCTACGAGCAGTACTTC

clone size: once
J gene: TRBJ2-5
V gene: TRBV30
D gene: TRBD1
CDR3 protein: CASGQGARETQYF
CDR3 DNA: TGTGCCTCCGGACAGGGGGCGCGAGAGACCCAGTACTTC

clone size: -
J gene: TRBJ1-5
V gene: TRBV19
D gene: -
CDR3 protein: CASSISQALGRPQHF
CDR3 DNA: TGTGCCAGTAGTATAAGTCAGGCTTTAGGCAGGCCCCAGCATTTT

clone size: -
J gene: TRBJ1-4
V gene: TRBV27
D gene: TRBD1
CDR3 protein: CASSFQTGGDEKLFF
CDR3 DNA: TGTGCCAGCAGTTTCCAGACAGGGGGAGATGAAAAACTGTTTTTT

clone size: -
J gene: TRBJ1-3
V gene: TRBV4-2
D gene: -
CDR3 protein: CASSRTSDSGNTIYF
CDR3 DNA: TGTGCCAGCAGCCGGACTTCTGACTCTGGAAACACCATATATTTT

clone size: -
J gene: TRBJ1-4
V gene: TRBV27
D gene: -
CDR3 protein: CASSPRTVNNEKLFF
CDR3 DNA: TGTGCCAGCAGTCCGCGGACAGTCAACAATGAAAAACTGTTTTTT

clone size: -
J gene: TRBJ2-1
V gene: TRBV5-1
D gene: -
CDR3 protein: CASSLRSSYNEQFF
CDR3 DNA: TGCGCCAGCAGCTTGCGGAGCTCCTACAATGAGCAGTTCTTC

clone size: -
J gene: TRBJ2-7
V gene: TRBV9
D gene: -
CDR3 protein: CASSVGGTASYEQYF
CDR3 DNA: TGTGCCAGCAGCGTAGGGGGGACGGCCTCCTACGAGCAGTACTTC

clone size: -
J gene: TRBJ2-1
V gene: TRBV27
D gene: -
CDR3 protein: CASSFGGARYEQFF
CDR3 DNA: TGTGCCAGCAGTTTTGGGGGAGCGAGATATGAGCAGTTCTTC